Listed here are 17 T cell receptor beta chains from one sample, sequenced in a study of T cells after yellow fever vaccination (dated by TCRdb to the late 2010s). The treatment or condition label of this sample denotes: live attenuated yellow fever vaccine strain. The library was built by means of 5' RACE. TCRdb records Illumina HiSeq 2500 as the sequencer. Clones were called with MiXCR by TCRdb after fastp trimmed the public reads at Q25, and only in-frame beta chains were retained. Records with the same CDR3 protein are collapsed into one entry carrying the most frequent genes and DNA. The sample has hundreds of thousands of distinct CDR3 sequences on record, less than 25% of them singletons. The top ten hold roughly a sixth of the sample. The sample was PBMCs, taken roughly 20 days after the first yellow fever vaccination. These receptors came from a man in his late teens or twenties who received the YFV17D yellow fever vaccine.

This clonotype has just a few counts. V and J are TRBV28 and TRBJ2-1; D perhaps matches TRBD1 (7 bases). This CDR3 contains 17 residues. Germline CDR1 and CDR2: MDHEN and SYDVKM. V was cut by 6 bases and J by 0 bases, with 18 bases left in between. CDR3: CASSLETGTYSYNEQFF. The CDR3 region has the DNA TGTGCCAGCAGCTTAGAGACAGGGACTTACTCCTACAATGAGCAGTTCTTC. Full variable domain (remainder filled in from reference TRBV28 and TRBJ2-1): DVKVTQSSRYLVKRTGEKVFLECVQDMDHENMFWYRQDPGLGLRLIYFSYDVKMKEKGDIPEGYSVSREKKERFSLILESASTNQTSMYLCASSLETGTYSYNEQFFGPGTRLTVL.

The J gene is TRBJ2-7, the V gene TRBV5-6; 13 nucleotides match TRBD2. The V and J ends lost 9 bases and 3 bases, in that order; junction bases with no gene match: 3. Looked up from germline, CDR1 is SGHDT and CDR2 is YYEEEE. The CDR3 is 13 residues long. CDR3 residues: CAKGLAGFYEQYF. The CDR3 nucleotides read TGTGCCAAGGGACTAGCGGGGTTCTACGAGCAGTACTTC.

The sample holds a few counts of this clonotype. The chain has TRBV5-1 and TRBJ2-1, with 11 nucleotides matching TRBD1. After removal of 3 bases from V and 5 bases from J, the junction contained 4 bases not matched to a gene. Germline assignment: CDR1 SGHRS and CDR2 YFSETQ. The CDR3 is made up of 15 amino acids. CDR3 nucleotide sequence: TGCGCCAGCAGCTGGCGGGACAGGGGGAACAATGAGCAGTTCTTC. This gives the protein CASSWRDRGNNEQFF.

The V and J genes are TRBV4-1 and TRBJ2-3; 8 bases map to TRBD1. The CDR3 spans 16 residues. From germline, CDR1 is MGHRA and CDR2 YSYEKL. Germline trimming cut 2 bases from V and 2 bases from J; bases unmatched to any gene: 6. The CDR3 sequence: CASSQRLTGDTDTQYF. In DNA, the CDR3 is TGCGCCAGCAGCCAAAGGTTGACAGGGGACACAGATACGCAGTATTTT.

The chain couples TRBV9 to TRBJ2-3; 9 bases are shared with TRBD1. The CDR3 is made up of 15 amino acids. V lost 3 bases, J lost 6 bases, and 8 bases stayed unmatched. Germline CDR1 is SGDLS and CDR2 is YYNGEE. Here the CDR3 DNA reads TGTGCCAGCAGCGACCCCGGGACAGGGAGGGATACGCAGTATTTT. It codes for CASSDPGTGRDTQYF.

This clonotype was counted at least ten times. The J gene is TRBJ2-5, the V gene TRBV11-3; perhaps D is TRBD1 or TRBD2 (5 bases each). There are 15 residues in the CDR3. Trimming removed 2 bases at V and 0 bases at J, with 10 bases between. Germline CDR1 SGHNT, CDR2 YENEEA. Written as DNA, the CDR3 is TGTGCCAGCAGCTTATCCCGGGACCACCAAGAGACCCAGTACTTC. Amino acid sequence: CASSLSRDHQETQYF.

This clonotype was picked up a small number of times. CDR3: CASSFTGGPDQPQHF. The CDR3, as DNA: TGTGCCAGCAGTTTTACAGGGGGCCCTGATCAGCCCCAGCATTTT. The rearrangement joins TRBV12-3 or TRBV12-4 to TRBJ1-5; 9 bases match TRBD1. The V gene end was trimmed by 3 bases and the J gene end by 5 bases; junction bases not matched to a gene: 5. This CDR3 comprises 15 residues.

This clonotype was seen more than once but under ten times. CDR3 sequence: CASSLGGYPSYNEQFF. DNA of the CDR3: TGTGCCAGCAGCTTAGGAGGCTACCCCTCCTACAATGAGCAGTTCTTC. This chain joins TRBV7-2 and TRBJ2-1, with D unresolved. Germline CDR1 reads SGHTA; CDR2 reads FQGNSA. V lost 1 base, J lost 0 bases, and 10 bases lay in between. The CDR3 is made up of 16 amino acids. The entire variable domain, with the rest obtained from reference TRBV7-2 and TRBJ2-1, is as follows: GAGVSQSPSNKVTEKGKDVELRCDPISGHTALYWYRQSLGQGLEFLIYFQGNSAPDKSGLPSDRFSAERTGGSVSTLTIQRTQQEDSAVYLCASSLGGYPSYNEQFFGPGTRLTVL.

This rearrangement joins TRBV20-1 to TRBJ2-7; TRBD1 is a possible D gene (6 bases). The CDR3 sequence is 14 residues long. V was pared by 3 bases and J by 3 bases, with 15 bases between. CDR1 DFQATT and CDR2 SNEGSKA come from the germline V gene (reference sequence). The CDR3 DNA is TGCAGTGCTAGCCATTTACAGGGAATCTACGAGCAGTACTTC. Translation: CSASHLQGIYEQYF.

CDR3 region: CASSMGTSGGLGRETQYF. As DNA, the CDR3 is TGTGCCAGTAGTATGGGGACTAGCGGGGGCCTGGGGCGAGAGACCCAGTACTTC. The V gene is TRBV19, the J gene TRBJ2-5, with TRBD2 matching over 14 bases. Looked up from germline, CDR1 is LNHDA and CDR2 is SQIVND (reference sequence). The CDR3 covers 18 residues. V trimming: 3 bases; J trimming: 4 bases; junction bases outside the gene matches: 10.

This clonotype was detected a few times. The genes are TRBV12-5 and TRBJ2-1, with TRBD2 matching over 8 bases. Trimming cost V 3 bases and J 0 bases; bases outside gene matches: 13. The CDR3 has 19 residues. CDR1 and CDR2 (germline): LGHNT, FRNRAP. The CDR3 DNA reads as TGTGCTAGTGGTTTTAGGACAGATAAGCGGGGGAGCTCCTACAATGAGCAGTTCTTC. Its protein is CASGFRTDKRGSSYNEQFF. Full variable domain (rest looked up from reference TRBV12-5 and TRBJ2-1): DARVTQTPRHKVTEMGQEVTMRCQPILGHNTVFWYRQTMMQGLELLAYFRNRAPLDDSGMPKDRFSAEMPDATLATLKIQPSEPRDSAVYFCASGFRTDKRGSSYNEQFFGPGTRLTVL.

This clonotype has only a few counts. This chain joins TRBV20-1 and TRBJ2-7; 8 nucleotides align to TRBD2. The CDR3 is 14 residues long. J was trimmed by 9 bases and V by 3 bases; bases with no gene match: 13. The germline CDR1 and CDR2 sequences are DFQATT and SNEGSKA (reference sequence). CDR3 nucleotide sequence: TGCAGTGCTAGCTCCAGCGGGGGTAGTCGCGGGCAGTACTTC. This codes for CSASSSGGSRGQYF.

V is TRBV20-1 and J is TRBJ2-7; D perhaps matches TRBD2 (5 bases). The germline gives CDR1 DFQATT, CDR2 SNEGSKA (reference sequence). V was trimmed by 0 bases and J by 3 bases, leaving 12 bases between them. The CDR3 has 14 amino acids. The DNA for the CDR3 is TGCAGTGCTAGAGATGCCCGGACTGTCTACGAGCAGTACTTC. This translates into CSARDARTVYEQYF.

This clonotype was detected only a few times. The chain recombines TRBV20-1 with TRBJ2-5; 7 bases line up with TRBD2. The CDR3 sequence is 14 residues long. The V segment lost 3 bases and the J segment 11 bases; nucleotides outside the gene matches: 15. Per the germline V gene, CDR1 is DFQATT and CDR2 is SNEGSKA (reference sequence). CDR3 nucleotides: TGCAGTGCTAGGGGGGGTCTAGCGGCCACCAAGCAGTACTTC. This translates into CSARGGLAATKQYF.

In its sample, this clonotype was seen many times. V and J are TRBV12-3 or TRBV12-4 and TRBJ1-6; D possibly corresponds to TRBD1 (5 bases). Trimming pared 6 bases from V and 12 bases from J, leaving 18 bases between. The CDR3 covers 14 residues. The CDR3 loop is CASSPTGGPGPLHF. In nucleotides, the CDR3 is TGTGCCAGCAGCCCTACAGGAGGGCCCGGACCCCTCCACTTT.

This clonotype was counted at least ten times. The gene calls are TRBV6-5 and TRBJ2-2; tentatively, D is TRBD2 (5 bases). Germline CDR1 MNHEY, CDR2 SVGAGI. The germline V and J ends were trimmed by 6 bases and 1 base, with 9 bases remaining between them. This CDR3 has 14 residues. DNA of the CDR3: TGTGCCAGCAGCTACGGGGAGAACACCGGGGAGCTGTTTTTT. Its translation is CASSYGENTGELFF.

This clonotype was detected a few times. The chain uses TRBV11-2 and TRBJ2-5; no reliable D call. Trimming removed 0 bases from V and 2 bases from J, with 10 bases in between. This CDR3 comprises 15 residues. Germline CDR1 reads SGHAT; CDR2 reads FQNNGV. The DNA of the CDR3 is TGTGCCAGCAGCTTAGATCGACCGCCACAAGAGACCCAGTACTTC. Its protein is CASSLDRPPQETQYF.